These T cell receptor beta chains were read from a single sample in a study of T-cell reconstitution after alpha-beta-depleted transplantation in children. TCRdb fed the PCR reads into MiXCR, producing one record per CDR3 protein. The table includes more than 400,000 distinct CDR3 sequences, roughly 43% detected once. The specimen was PBMCs, collected before TCRalphabeta/CD19-depleted stem cell transplant. These receptors came from a girl aged 2 to 9 with aplastic anemia, due to receive a stem cell transplant. CDR3s include the opening cysteine and the closing phenylalanine or tryptophan. A D gene is named only where the DNA matches it firmly. Size is stated for part of the rows, as once, few or many counts, or as a class when the clone is expanded.

>once|TRBV6-5|-|TRBJ2-7
TGTGCCAGCAGTTATATTGTTGGGACAAGCAACGACCAGTACTTC
CASSYIVGTSNDQYF
>-|TRBV11-3|TRBD2|TRBJ2-3
TGTGCCAGCAGCTTATACTCGACCGGGGGGACAGATACGCAGTATTTT
CASSLYSTGGTDTQYF
>-|TRBV20-1|TRBD1|TRBJ1-2
TGCAGTGCTAGAGATCCCTCGGACAGGGGGAACTATGGCTACACCTTC
CSARDPSDRGNYGYTF
>few|TRBV20-1|TRBD1|TRBJ2-1
TGCAGTGCTAGTGGACAGGGGGCGGGCAATGAGCAGTTCTTC
CSASGQGAGNEQFF
>-|TRBV19|-|TRBJ2-7
TGTGCCAGTAGTATTGTCTCTGGGGGAAGCTACGAGCAGTACTTC
CASSIVSGGSYEQYF
>many|TRBV7-2|-|TRBJ2-5
TGTGCCAGCAGCTTAGAATGGAGTAGCGAAGAGACCCAGTACTTC
CASSLEWSSEETQYF
>many|TRBV24-1|-|TRBJ2-1
TGTGCCACCCAGCACCGGAACAATGAGCAGTTCTTC
CATQHRNNEQFF
>many|TRBV3-1|-|TRBJ2-7
TGTGCCAGCAGCCAATGGACCGGGGGCATGGACGAGCAGTACTTC
CASSQWTGGMDEQYF
>once|TRBV29-1|-|TRBJ2-3
TGCAGCGCCCGGGACCCTAGACCAGATACGCAGTATTTT
CSARDPRPDTQYF
>-|TRBV15|-|TRBJ1-4
TGTGCCACCAGCCCCCCTAGGGAGGGCCATGAAAAACTGTTTTTT
CATSPPREGHEKLFF
>few|TRBV20-1|TRBD1|TRBJ2-5
TGCAGTGCTGGCCCCAGGGGGCTGGGAGAGACCCAGTACTTC
CSAGPRGLGETQYF
>-|TRBV6-2/TRBV6-3|-|TRBJ2-7
TGTGCCAGCATTGAATCGAGCTCCTACGAGCAGTACTTC
CASIESSSYEQYF
>once|TRBV7-9|-|TRBJ2-1
TGTGCCAGCAGCTTGATTCGGGATGAGCAGTTCTTC
CASSLIRDEQFF
>-|TRBV6-1|TRBD1|TRBJ1-5
TGTGCCAGCAGTGAAGCTTCGAGGGGGCAGGACTTT
CASSEASRGQDF
>-|TRBV18|TRBD1|TRBJ2-2
TGTGCCAGCTCGCGGACAGGGAGACTGAACACCGGGGAGCTGTTTTTT
CASSRTGRLNTGELFF
>-|TRBV5-1|-|TRBJ1-1
TGCGCCAGCAGCGCACAGGGGAACACTGAAGCTTTCTTT
CASSAQGNTEAFF
>-|TRBV20-1|-|TRBJ1-5
TGCAGTGCTAGAGCCCCGAGGGGGGGCAATCAGCCCCAGCATTTT
CSARAPRGGNQPQHF
>-|TRBV4-2|TRBD2|TRBJ2-7
TGTGCCAGCAGCCAAAGCGCGGCGGGGGGTGTTTACGAGCAGTACTTC
CASSQSAAGGVYEQYF
>few|TRBV4-3|TRBD2|TRBJ2-7
TGCGCCAGCAGCCAAGGTAGCGGGAGAGTTCACGAGCAGTACTTC
CASSQGSGRVHEQYF
>few|TRBV7-9|TRBD1|TRBJ1-1
TGTGCCAGCAGCCCGGGACAGGCAAAGAACACTGAAGCTTTCTTT
CASSPGQAKNTEAFF
>few|TRBV15|-|TRBJ2-3
TGTGCCACCAGCAGAGAGAGACTCGACACAGATACGCAGTATTTT
CATSRERLDTDTQYF
>few|TRBV20-1|-|TRBJ2-5
TGCAGTGCTAGTCCCTACACGACCCAAGAGACCCAGTACTTC
CSASPYTTQETQYF
>few|TRBV4-2|TRBD1|TRBJ1-5
TGTGCCAGCAGCCAAGATGACAGGGACAATCAGCCCCAGCATTTT
CASSQDDRDNQPQHF
>-|TRBV20-1|TRBD1|TRBJ2-7
TGCAGTGTTGGACAGGGGGTGTCCTACGAGCAGTACTTC
CSVGQGVSYEQYF
>-|TRBV5-5|TRBD2|TRBJ2-1
TGTGCCAGCAGCTCATCCGGACTAGCGCTATACAATGAGCAGTTCTTC
CASSSSGLALYNEQFF
>-|TRBV20-1|-|TRBJ2-2
TGCAGTGCTAGAGATCTGCGAGGGCCCGGAGGCGGGGAGCTGTTTTTT
CSARDLRGPGGGELFF
>many|TRBV4-1|-|TRBJ1-2
TGCGCCAGCAGCCAAGAGACAGAGTCAGGCTATGGCTACACCTTC
CASSQETESGYGYTF
>many|TRBV27|TRBD1|TRBJ2-5
TGTGCCAGCAGTTTATCCCGGACAGGGAGAGAGACCCAGTACTTC
CASSLSRTGRETQYF
>few|TRBV10-3|TRBD1|TRBJ2-5
TGTGCCATCAGAGACAGGGTCCAAGAGACCCAGTACTTC
CAIRDRVQETQYF
>-|TRBV5-5|TRBD2|TRBJ2-7
TGTGCCAGCAGCTGGTTATGGGAGACTAGCGGGTACGAGCAGTACTTC
CASSWLWETSGYEQYF
>-|TRBV6-1|-|TRBJ2-2
TGTGCCAGCAGTCCAGGACTGGTCACCGGGGAGCTGTTTTTT
CASSPGLVTGELFF
>-|TRBV12-3/TRBV12-4|TRBD2|TRBJ2-1
TGTGCCAGCACCCCGCAAACCCGGGGGGTCAATGAGCAGTTCTTC
CASTPQTRGVNEQFF
>-|TRBV20-1|TRBD1|TRBJ2-2
TGCAGTGCTAGAACAGGGGGCGTCACCGGGGAGCTGTTCTTT
CSARTGGVTGELFF
>many|TRBV7-9|-|TRBJ2-3
TGTGCCAGCAGCTTAGGTCTGCGGGAAACAGATACGCAGTATTTT
CASSLGLRETDTQYF
>-|TRBV10-1|TRBD2|TRBJ2-3
TGCGCCAGCAGTGAAACTAGCGGGAGGTCCACAGATACGCAGTATTTT
CASSETSGRSTDTQYF
>-|TRBV6-2/TRBV6-3|-|TRBJ2-7
TGTGCCAGCAGCACTCTCTCCTACGAGCAGTACTTC
CASSTLSYEQYF